The clone carrying this T cell receptor (beta chain) was detected a few times. What it binds is not known. One entry per CDR3 protein, called by TCRdb with MiXCR from the 5' RACE reads. The profile covers 130,000 or so distinct CDR3 sequences, with 15% to 20% appearing a single time and roughly 30% taken by the ten largest. This entry comes from a study of CD8 T cells in ankylosing spondylitis. Study results and caveats: Several of the motif variants were reported before in synovial fluid and blood from reactive arthritis. Disease-linked clones were found to be CD8+ and relatively rare in peripheral blood. Typical of ankylosing spondylitis blood, it appeared, was a TCR beta motif of roughly eight highly homologous variants.

The germline V and J ends were trimmed by 3 bases and 4 bases, with 16 bases remaining between them. The CDR3 sequence is 16 residues long. Source material: blood, either unsorted or a sorted T cell fraction (not recorded which). This chain links TRBV12-3 or TRBV12-4 with TRBJ2-1; D is tentatively TRBD1 or TRBD2 (6 bases each). The source of this sequence is a male donor with ankylosing spondylitis. As DNA, the CDR3 is TGTGCCAGCAGTTTGTGGAGCGCGGGACAATACAATGAGCAGTTCTTC. This encodes CASSLWSAGQYNEQFF.